This T cell receptor beta chain came from a study of shared clonotypes between healthy human individuals. Naive CD8 cells comprised CD45RO-negative, CCR7-positively selected cells, excluding terminally differentiated effector memory CD45RA+ cells. The input for sorted-subset replicate PCRs was 200 ng DNA, around 30,000 T cell genomes. Only in-frame clones appear in the TCRdb table, and some are missing; sequencing was by immunoSEQ multiplex PCR. The sample yields about 1,900,000 clones, about 94% seen once. CDR1 and CDR2 (germline): SEHNR, FQNEAQ (reference sequence). The CDR3 has 16 residues. V was pared by 5 bases and J by 5 bases, with 16 bases between.

The chain combines TRBV7-9 with TRBJ1-6; D may be TRBD1 (5 bases). The specimen sequenced was naive CD8+ T cells sorted from blood. This sequence originates from a man between 18 and 29 years old in good health. For the CDR3, the DNA is TGTGCCAGCAGCGGAGGGACCGAGGGACATAATTCACCCCTCCACTTT. Its translation is CASSGGTEGHNSPLHF.